Below, 22 T cell receptor beta chains from the same sample are listed, as sequenced in a study of blood T cell repertoires in COVID-19 (TCRdb year 2020). The library was generated by the immunoSEQ multiplex PCR assay. Sourced from immuneACCESS, this table was stored by TCRdb with only in-frame sequences that have V and J called. A share of the clones is absent; for the studies checked, an unresolved V gene accounts for under half, and the remainder has no known explanation. This sample holds tens of thousands of clones; approximately 90% were observed only once. The top ten hold 2% to 2.5% of the sample. Sequencing was carried out using peripheral blood. Every receptor here comes from a human donor in a cohort sampled during active COVID-19.

The V call is TRBV3-1 (or the pseudogene TRBV3-2), the J call TRBJ1-1, with D hard to call. The CDR3 covers 12 residues. With 4 bases removed from V and 10 bases from J, the gap between germline ends came to 13 bases. CDR1 and CDR2 (germline): LGHDT, YNNKEL (reference sequence). CDR3: CASSPAEGGAFF. In DNA form, the CDR3 reads TGTGCCAGCAGCCCCGCAGAGGGTGGAGCTTTCTTT.

This chain links TRBV11-1 with TRBJ1-2, with 7 bases fitting TRBD1. J lost 2 bases, V lost 4 bases, and 4 bases had no gene match. Germline V CDR1 and CDR2: SGHAT, FQDESV (reference sequence). CDR3 length: 14 residues. The CDR3 DNA sequence: TGTGCCAGCAGCTCCCCAGGGGGGAACTATGGCTACACCTTC. Its translation: CASSSPGGNYGYTF.

V is TRBV4-1 and J is TRBJ1-5; possibly TRBD1 for D (6 bases). V was clipped by 0 bases and J by 0 bases, with 9 bases between them. The CDR3 spans 16 residues. Per the germline V gene, CDR1 is MGHRA and CDR2 is YSYEKL. The CDR3 DNA sequence: TGCGCCAGCAGCCAAGATCCAGGGGATAGCAATCAGCCCCAGCATTTT. Translated, it gives CASSQDPGDSNQPQHF.

The DNA of the CDR3 is TGTGCCAGCACCGACAAGAACACTGAAGCTTTCTTT. Its protein is CASTDKNTEAFF. This chain uses TRBV5-8 with TRBJ1-1, with D hard to call. With 6 bases removed from V and 1 base from J, the gap between germline ends came to 7 bases. The CDR3 covers 12 residues. Germline CDR1 and CDR2: SGHTS and YDEGEE.

The chain couples TRBV6-1 to TRBJ2-7; 8 positions match TRBD1. Trimming cost V 1 base and J 2 bases; bases outside gene matches: 4. CDR1 and CDR2 from the germline V gene are MNHNS and SASEGT. CDR3 size: 15 residues. CDR3 bases: TGTGCCAGCAGTGAAGGGGACAGGTTAGCCTACGAGCAGTACTTC. This encodes CASSEGDRLAYEQYF.

The chain is built from TRBV30 and TRBJ2-1, with D maybe TRBD1 (5 bases). V was pared by 0 bases and J by 8 bases, with 8 bases between. Per germline, CDR1 GTSNPN and CDR2 SVGIG (reference sequence). The CDR3 is 12 residues long. CDR3 amino acids: CAWSVQGHEQFF. CDR3 bases: TGTGCCTGGAGTGTTCAGGGCCATGAGCAGTTCTTC.

The chain links TRBV7-9 to TRBJ2-3; tentatively, D is TRBD2 (6 bases). The V gene's germline CDR1 is SEHNR and CDR2 FQNEAQ (reference sequence). The CDR3 sequence is 12 residues long. Trimming took off 8 bases at V and 6 bases at J, with 12 bases between the two ends. This CDR3 reads CASATGDDTQYF. The CDR3 DNA follows: TGTGCCAGCGCCACGGGGGACGATACGCAGTATTTT.

The chain uses TRBV21-1 and TRBJ2-1; TRBD1 was called by the table and not checked on the DNA. TRBV21-1 is listed as a pseudogene. The CDR3 spans 18 residues. CDR3 amino acids: CATRDRDRAYRIDPEQFF. CDR3 bases: TGTGCCACCCGCGACCGGGACAGGGCATACAGGATAGATCCTGAGCAGTTCTTC.

The genes are TRBV5-4 and TRBJ1-2, with unresolved D. This CDR3 comprises 13 residues. With 3 bases removed from V and 6 bases from J, the gap between germline ends came to 12 bases. Germline V gives CDR1 SGHNT, CDR2 YYREEE (reference sequence). The CDR3 DNA is TGTGCCAGCAGCTCCGGTTTATTTGATGGCTACACCTTC. Amino acids: CASSSGLFDGYTF. Together with reference TRBV5-4 and TRBJ1-2, the CDR3 gives the full variable domain: ETGVTQSPTHLIKTRGQQVTLRCSSQSGHNTVSWYQQALGQGPQFIFQYYREEENGRGNFPPRFSGLQFPNYSSELNVNALELDDSALYLCASSSGLFDGYTFGSGTRLTVV.

This clone occurred a few times. The chain is built from TRBV7-9 and TRBJ1-3, with 8 bases lining up with TRBD1. The CDR3 runs to 14 residues. Trimming cost V 6 bases and J 3 bases; bases outside gene matches: 4. Germline CDR1 reads SEHNR; CDR2 reads FQNEAQ (reference sequence). CDR3 DNA: TGTGCCAGCAGAACAGGGGGACTTGGAAACACCATATATTTT. Translated, it gives CASRTGGLGNTIYF.

The V call is TRBV19, the J call TRBJ2-7, with 8 bases aligning to TRBD1. The CDR3 extends over 14 amino acids. Germline V gene sequence: CDR1 LNHDA, CDR2 SQIVND (reference sequence). With 3 bases clipped from V and 5 bases from J, the junction kept 6 bases outside the gene matches. The CDR3 nucleotides read TGTGCCAGTAGTATTGAGACAGGGGCCCACGAGCAGTACTTC. Translated, it gives CASSIETGAHEQYF.

This chain connects TRBV2 to TRBJ1-2; a possible D gene is TRBD1 (6 bases). The CDR3 has 14 residues. Trimming removed 2 bases from V and 7 bases from J, with 14 bases in between. The germline V gene encodes CDR1 SNHLY and CDR2 FYNNEI. This CDR3 reads CASSEIQGSFGYTF. For the CDR3, the DNA is TGTGCCAGCAGTGAAATACAGGGCTCTTTTGGCTACACCTTC.

The rearrangement links TRBV21-1 to TRBJ1-4; TRBD1 reflects the table's D call only, with no check against the DNA. TRBV21-1 is assigned pseudogene status. This CDR3 is 20 amino acids long. The CDR3, as DNA: TGTGCCAGGCCCAAGGGACAGGGGATCCCTACTTGGACAACTAATGAAAAACTGTTTTTT. Its translation is CARPKGQGIPTWTTNEKLFF.

The rearrangement joins TRBV7-2 to TRBJ2-7; TRBD1 aligns across 11 bases. Trimming at V came to 3 bases and at J to 6 bases, leaving 4 bases not matched to a gene. Germline V gives CDR1 SGHTA, CDR2 FQGNSA. The CDR3 spans 14 residues. The CDR3 loop is CASSFGTGGREQYF. In DNA, the CDR3 is TGTGCCAGCAGCTTCGGGACAGGGGGACGCGAGCAGTACTTC.

J is TRBJ2-7 and V is TRBV5-4; weak D call: TRBD2 (6 bases). V was clipped by 0 bases and J by 0 bases, with 10 bases between them. The germline CDR1 and CDR2 sequences are SGHNT and YYREEE (reference sequence). CDR3 length equals 15 residues. The CDR3 bases are TGTGCCAGCAGCTTGGGGCGGGGAAGCTCCTACGAGCAGTACTTC. This sequence encodes CASSLGRGSSYEQYF.

The chain couples TRBV5-5 to TRBJ2-5; 8 bases map to TRBD1. CDR1 is SGHKS, CDR2 YYEKEE, per germline (reference sequence). The V gene end was trimmed by 5 bases and the J gene end by 4 bases; junction bases not matched to a gene: 4. CDR3 size: 13 residues. The CDR3 nucleotides read TGTGCCAGCAGTTCGGACAGGGTAGAGACCCAGTACTTC. Protein product: CASSSDRVETQYF.

The chain recombines TRBV7-9 with TRBJ2-7, with 7 bases that match TRBD1. CDR3 size: 14 residues. V lost 2 bases and J lost 7; bases outside the gene matches: 8. Germline V CDR1 and CDR2: SEHNR, FQNEAQ (reference sequence). CDR3 in DNA: TGTGCCAGCAGCTTATTACAGGGGCACGAGGAGCAGTACTTC. It encodes CASSLLQGHEEQYF. Based on the CDR3 plus reference TRBV7-9 and TRBJ2-7, the full variable domain is DTGVSQNPRHKITKRGQNVTFRCDPISEHNRLYWYRQTLGQGPEFLTYFQNEAQLEKSRLLSDRFSAERPKGSFSTLEIQRTEQGDSAMYLCASSLLQGHEEQYFGPGTRLTVT.

The chain couples TRBV29-1 to TRBJ1-2; D is perhaps TRBD1 (6 bases). The CDR3 extends over 15 amino acids. V was pared by 3 bases and J by 4 bases, with 18 bases between. The germline V gene encodes CDR1 SQVTM and CDR2 ANQGSEA. The CDR3: CSVEGGGSAGYGYTF. CDR3 nucleotides: TGCAGCGTTGAGGGTGGGGGCAGTGCTGGCTATGGCTACACCTTC.

The chain uses TRBV7-9 and TRBJ2-7; 9 nucleotides match TRBD1. The germline CDR1 and CDR2 sequences are SEHNR and FQNEAQ (reference sequence). Losses at the gene ends were 4 bases for V and 0 bases for J; bases not matched to a gene: 4. There are 15 residues in the CDR3. The chain's CDR3 is CASSSGQGSSYEQYF. CDR3 nucleotide sequence: TGTGCCAGCAGCTCCGGACAGGGGAGCTCCTACGAGCAGTACTTC. Together with reference TRBV7-9 and TRBJ2-7, the CDR3 gives the full variable domain: DTGVSQNPRHKITKRGQNVTFRCDPISEHNRLYWYRQTLGQGPEFLTYFQNEAQLEKSRLLSDRFSAERPKGSFSTLEIQRTEQGDSAMYLCASSSGQGSSYEQYFGPGTRLTVT.

V and J are TRBV18 and TRBJ2-7; 10 bases line up with TRBD1. Germline CDR1 KGHSH, CDR2 LQKENI. This CDR3 is built from 15 residues. Losses at the gene ends were 5 bases for V and 2 bases for J; bases not matched to a gene: 6. The CDR3 sequence: CASSDAGTGAYEQYF. The CDR3 DNA reads as TGTGCCAGCTCAGATGCCGGGACAGGGGCCTACGAGCAGTACTTC.

In DNA form, the CDR3 reads TGTGCCAGCAGCTTAGGGACGGGGGGCTATGGCTACACCTTC. Protein product: CASSLGTGGYGYTF. This chain uses TRBV13 with TRBJ1-2; D possibly corresponds to TRBD1 (5 bases). The V end was cut by 0 bases, the J end by 4 bases, with 9 bases between. The CDR3 spans 14 residues. CDR1 is PRHDT and CDR2 is FYEKMQ in the germline V gene (reference sequence). Based on the CDR3 plus reference TRBV13 and TRBJ1-2, the full variable domain is AAGVIQSPRHLIKEKRETATLKCYPIPRHDTVYWYQQGPGQDPQFLISFYEKMQSDKGSIPDRFSAQQFSDYHSELNMSSLELGDSALYFCASSLGTGGYGYTFGSGTRLTVV.

J is TRBJ1-4 and V is TRBV15; D might be TRBD1 (5 bases). The V end was cut by 1 base, the J end by 6 bases, with 15 bases between. CDR3 length equals 16 residues. Germline values: CDR1 LNHNV, CDR2 YYDKDF (reference sequence). The CDR3 region is CATSRVAGGGDEKLFF. The CDR3 DNA reads TGTGCCACCAGCAGAGTTGCGGGGGGTGGGGATGAAAAACTGTTTTTT.